These T cell receptor beta chains were read from a single sample in a study of blood T cell repertoires in COVID-19. Produced via immunoSEQ multiplex PCR; TCRdb's table is partial and in-frame only. In the table there are roughly 120,000 clones, around 80% of which are singletons. The sample was peripheral blood. Source of these receptors: a woman in her seventies with acute or convalescent COVID-19. CDR3s include the opening cysteine and the closing phenylalanine or tryptophan. A D gene is named only where the DNA matches it firmly. Some rows have no size entry. The others give once, few or many, or a class for an expanded clone.

clone size | J gene | D gene | V gene | CDR3 DNA | CDR3 protein
NA | TRBJ2-1 | NA | TRBV5-1 | TGCGCCAGCAGGCCATATTCGAGCGATGAGCAGTTCTTC | CASRPYSSDEQFF
NA | TRBJ1-6 | NA | TRBV5-4 | TGTGCCAGCAGCCTCTTAAATTCACCCCTCCACTTT | CASSLLNSPLHF
NA | TRBJ2-2 | TRBD2 | TRBV4-1 | TGCGCCAGCAGCCAGGGCCGGAGTAGCGGGGGGTCCGGGGAGCTGTTTTTT | CASSQGRSSGGSGELFF
NA | TRBJ2-3 | NA | TRBV19 | TGTGCCAGTAGTATAAGTGGGTGGAGGGAAGATACGCAGTATTTT | CASSISGWREDTQYF
NA | TRBJ1-1 | NA | TRBV29-1 | TGCAGCGTGGCACGGGAAAGGAATGGTGAAGCTTTCTTT | CSVARERNGEAFF
NA | TRBJ2-2 | NA | TRBV11-2 | TGTGCCAGCAGCTTACGGCGGGGGAACACCGGGGAGCTGTTTTTT | CASSLRRGNTGELFF
NA | TRBJ2-6 | TRBD1 | TRBV3-1/TRBV3-2 | TGTGCCACTTCGACAGGGGGGACTTCTGGGGCCAACGTCCTGACTTTC | CATSTGGTSGANVLTF
few | TRBJ2-2 | TRBD1 | TRBV11-3 | TGTGCCAGCAGCTGGACAGGGGACACCGGGGAGCTGTTTTTT | CASSWTGDTGELFF
NA | TRBJ1-6 | NA | TRBV12-3/TRBV12-4 | TGTGCCAGCCAGGGGACGTATAATTCACCCCTCCACTTT | CASQGTYNSPLHF
NA | TRBJ1-1 | NA | TRBV9 | TGTGCCAGCAGCGTATATGAGGAGATGGGCACTGAAGCTTTCTTT | CASSVYEEMGTEAFF
NA | TRBJ2-7 | NA | TRBV6-5 | TGTGCCAGCAGCTACCTACGCAGCGGCTACGAGCAGTACTTC | CASSYLRSGYEQYF
NA | TRBJ2-2 | TRBD2 | TRBV4-2 | TGTGCCAGCAGCCAAGATCCGGCTAGCGGGGGCACCGGGGAGCTGTTTTTT | CASSQDPASGGTGELFF
NA | TRBJ1-5 | NA | TRBV4-1 | TGCGCCAGCAGCCAATACTCAGGGATAGGACAGCCCCAGCATTTT | CASSQYSGIGQPQHF
NA | TRBJ1-1 | TRBD1 | TRBV29-1 | TGCAGCGTTGACCCGGGACAGGGGGCTGGAGGAGCTTTCTTT | CSVDPGQGAGGAFF
NA | TRBJ2-1 | TRBD1 | TRBV5-1 | TGCGCCAGCAGCCTCGGACAGGGGGCTAACAATGAGCAGTTCTTC | CASSLGQGANNEQFF
NA | TRBJ2-5 | NA | TRBV7-9 | TGTGCCAGCAGCTTAGGGGACATGGGGCAAGAGACCCAGTACTTC | CASSLGDMGQETQYF
NA | TRBJ1-4 | NA | TRBV3-1/TRBV3-2 | TGTGCCAGCAGCCCGTGGGAGTCCACTAATGAAAAACTGTTTTTT | CASSPWESTNEKLFF
NA | TRBJ1-3 | TRBD1 | TRBV9 | TGTGCCAGCAGCATAAGACAGGGGTCTGGAAACACCATATATTTT | CASSIRQGSGNTIYF
NA | TRBJ1-2 | NA | TRBV29-1 | TGCAGCGTTACGGACAGTCTTAACTATGGCTACACCTTC | CSVTDSLNYGYTF
NA | TRBJ2-3 | TRBD2 | TRBV6-2/TRBV6-3 | TGTGCCAGCAGTCGGACTAGCGGGGGGACAGATACGCAGTATTTT | CASSRTSGGTDTQYF
once | TRBJ2-1 | TRBD2 | TRBV27 | TGTGCCAGCAGTTCGCCGGGGGGTGAGCAGTTCTTC | CASSSPGGEQFF
NA | TRBJ2-7 | NA | TRBV12-3/TRBV12-4 | TGTGCCAGCAGTCCCGCGCCGTCTTACGAGCAGTACTTC | CASSPAPSYEQYF
NA | TRBJ2-2 | NA | TRBV6-1 | TGTGCCAGCAGTGGGGCGACAGGACAGAACACCGGGGAGCTGTTTTTT | CASSGATGQNTGELFF
NA | TRBJ2-5 | TRBD1 | TRBV19 | TGTGCCAGTAGTGGGAGACAGGGGGGGTCGGGGACCCAGTACTTC | CASSGRQGGSGTQYF
once | TRBJ2-7 | NA | TRBV6-6 | TGTGCCAGCAGTCCTAATTACGAGCAGTACTTC | CASSPNYEQYF
once | TRBJ2-7 | NA | TRBV7-8 | TGTGCCAGCAGCCCACCCGACAGGAGCCAAATCGAGCAGTACTTC | CASSPPDRSQIEQYF
NA | TRBJ2-1 | NA | TRBV27 | TGTGCCAGCAAGGGCGGGAATAACAATGAGCAGTTCTTC | CASKGGNNNEQFF
NA | TRBJ2-7 | NA | TRBV5-6 | TGTGCCAGCAGCTTAGGGGGTAACTTCTACGAGCAGTACTTC | CASSLGGNFYEQYF
NA | TRBJ1-5 | TRBD1 | TRBV28 | TGTGCCAGCAGTTTGGAGGGGGCGGGCGGTCAGCCCCAGCATTTT | CASSLEGAGGQPQHF